The text below deals with one TCR beta chain. This entry is derived from a study of blood T cell repertoires in COVID-19. Whole-study context: Material from acute and convalescent COVID-19 was sourced from the United States, Italy and Spain.

This table comes from immunoSEQ multiplex PCR, and its TCRdb copy is limited to in-frame clones, with some not included. Among about 200,000 clones listed, approximately 91% were seen once. Sequenced material: peripheral blood. The clonotype originates from a man aged 35-49 years with acute or convalescent COVID-19.

The CDR3 is CASSLAFVNYGYTF. The CDR3 nucleotides read TGTGCCAGCAGCTTAGCGTTCGTTAACTATGGCTACACCTTC. The chain employs TRBV7-2 and TRBJ1-2; D is unclear. From germline, CDR1 is SGHTA and CDR2 FQGNSA. V gave up 0 bases and J gave up 1 base, with 6 bases separating them. This CDR3 has 14 amino acids.